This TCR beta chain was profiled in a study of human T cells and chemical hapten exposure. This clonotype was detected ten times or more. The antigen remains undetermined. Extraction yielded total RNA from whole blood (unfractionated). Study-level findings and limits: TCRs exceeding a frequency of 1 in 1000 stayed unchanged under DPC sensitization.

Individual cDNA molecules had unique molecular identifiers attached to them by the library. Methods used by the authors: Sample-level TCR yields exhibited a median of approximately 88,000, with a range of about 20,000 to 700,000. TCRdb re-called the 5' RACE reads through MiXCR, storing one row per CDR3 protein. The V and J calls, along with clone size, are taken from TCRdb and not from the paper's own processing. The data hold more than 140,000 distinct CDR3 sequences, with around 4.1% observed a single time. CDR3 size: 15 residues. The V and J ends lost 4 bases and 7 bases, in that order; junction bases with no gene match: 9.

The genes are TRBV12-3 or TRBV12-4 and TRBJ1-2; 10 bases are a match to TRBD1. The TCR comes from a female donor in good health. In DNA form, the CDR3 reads TGTGCCAGCAGTTCTCCGGGACAGGGGAAAGCTGGCTACACCTTC. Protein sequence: CASSSPGQGKAGYTF.